This T cell receptor (beta chain) was captured by sequencing in a study of Ad26.COV2.S vaccination and SARS-CoV-2 variants. Looking at the study overall: Intramuscularly, Ad26.COV2.S was given either once or twice, 56 days apart.

As to treatment: some 20 received Ad26.COV2.S at low or high dose, single or two shots; roughly five received placebo; per-sample allocation not given. Sampling was done on day 63 after the first vaccine or placebo injection. The administered vaccine (an Ad26 vector) expressed Wuhan-strain SARS-CoV-2 spike. Germline CDR1 and CDR2: MNHEY and SMNVEV (reference sequence). V dropped 3 bases and J dropped 0 bases, with 8 bases sitting between them. This CDR3 contains 15 residues. Whole-study findings and limits: Vaccine and placebo groups showed comparable non-spike TCR breadth. Higher spike-specific TCR breadth was found in vaccine recipients than in placebo recipients.

Assay: immunoSEQ multiplex PCR; the TCRdb copy retains only in-frame clones and omits some. The sample contains 350,000 to 400,000 clones, less than 90% of which appear only once. A remark on this clone: Its antigen remains unidentified.

This sample comprised peripheral blood, obtained in a trial of Ad26.COV2.S vaccine versus placebo. This receptor was taken from a person between 18 and 60 years old who received the Ad26.COV2.S COVID-19 vaccine or a placebo. The gene calls are TRBV27 and TRBJ2-2; D might be TRBD1 (5 bases). The CDR3: CASSLDTPNTGELFF. The CDR3 nucleotides are TGTGCCAGCAGTTTGGACACCCCGAACACCGGGGAGCTGTTTTTT.